The sequence of this TCR beta chain was determined in a study of blood T cell repertoires in COVID-19 (dated by TCRdb to 2018 to 2021). General notes on the study: Samples from collaborators originated in the United States, Italy and Spain and spanned both the acute and convalescent phases of COVID-19. Subjects who had been exposed to COVID-19, were actively infected with it, or had recovered from it provided the deeply sampled blood TCRbeta repertoires that made up the dataset. The repertoires were made available in a free public database intended to serve as a resource for research on the immune response to SARS-CoV-2. Samples were obtained from the ongoing ImmuneRACE study (first 160 participants) and from roughly 1,300 subjects provided by 6 global collaborators. Where available, HLA class I and class II types were taken from metadata supplied by the sample provider and were not determined by assay-based typing. The sample metadata nearly always contained a de-identified subject ID, COVID-19 status, age in years and sex. The prospective study material was composed of cDNA or gDNA derived from T cells, B-cell-depleted T cells, or PBMCs.

Overall results and qualifications from the work: Clinical and demographic metadata were provided uncurated, with the amount varying by source and participant.

The immunoSEQ Assay, a bias-controlled multiplex PCR, was used to amplify TCRbeta CDR3 regions from genomic DNA. The original methods were these. The number of nucleated cells in each sample was estimated by amplification of reference gene primers within the assay. Sequence reads were collapsed and filtered to measure the absolute abundance of every unique TCRbeta CDR3 rearrangement. For each sample, productive Simpson clonality was calculated as the square root of Simpson's diversity index across productive rearrangements. TCRdb re-hosts the immuneACCESS table, in-frame sequences only. Its copies lack some clones; in the studies checked, an unresolved V gene accounts for under half of them, and the cause for the rest is not known. V and J calls plus clone size are reproduced from that table; the DNA served to infer D and trimming. This sample gives under 300,000 clones in total; over 75% of them show up just once. 13% of the sample goes to the ten largest clones.

Counted from cysteine to phenylalanine, this CDR3 has 12 amino acids. The DNA shown is the 36-base CDR3, in frame from base 1. V is reduced by 2 bases and J by 5 bases, leaving a spacing of 6 bases between them. Based on the germline V gene, the CDR1 and CDR2 sequences are KGHSH and LQKENI. To note about this clone: The antigen this receptor binds is unknown. No per-base quality is available; no much larger clone lies one base away.

Whole blood was collected in K2EDTA tubes by collaborating institutions according to the institutions' own protocols. For TCRbeta analysis, collaborators shipped samples as frozen whole blood, isolated PBMCs, or DNA extracted from either of those sample types. Sequencing was performed on peripheral blood. The origin of this receptor is a human donor in a cohort sampled during active COVID-19. The V and J segments used are TRBV18 and TRBJ2-5; the D gene cannot be named for sure. The CDR3 corresponds to CASSPFGETQYF. In nucleotides, the sequence is TGTGCCAGCTCACCATTCGGGGAGACCCAGTACTTC.